This TCR beta chain is drawn from a study of long-term antiretroviral therapy in people with HIV (dated by TCRdb to 2022 to 2024). At the level of the whole study: Collection of the earliest samples took place about a decade ahead of the 2015 WHO recommendation for immediate ART, at a time when ART was typically delayed until CD4 counts fell. This retrospective serial study examined whether starting ART and sustained HIV suppression were associated with changes in the composition and diversity of the TRB repertoire in peripheral blood. A total of 192 cryopreserved PBMC samples were contributed to the cohort by 30 adults with confirmed HIV infection, with samples collected serially over a mean of around 6 years (range 1-12). Among the 25 to 30 participants with HIV, fewer than twelve were female. Test extractions of a monoclonal T-cell line alongside approximately 34 polyclonal samples showed no cross-contamination during QIAcube processing.

The CDR3 holds 13 amino acids from the cysteine to the phenylalanine. Just the 39-base CDR3 DNA is kept, in frame starting at base 1. The germline V gene provides CDR1 SGHRS and CDR2 YFSETQ. V lost 4 bases and J lost 10 bases, and the count of bases not matched to a germline gene is 8. The immunoSEQ hsTCRB v3.0 assay was used at survey level resolution to sequence the TRB variable region. The target sequencing depth for TRB was about 40,000-50,000 T-cell genomes per sample. An Illumina MiSeq with a v3 150-cycle kit was used to sequence the pooled TRB libraries. Processing in the source paper ran as follows. Analysis of repertoires was carried out in R inside a reproducible Nextflow workflow spanning QC, data transformation and analysis. LymphoSeq2, an R package for AIRR-Seq data exploration, was used to implement custom analyses. Several samples that yielded fewer than 5000 total TRB sequences were excluded, so that under 200 HIV repertoires were analyzed. Among the approximately 190 retained HIV repertoires, 59 were collected before ART initiation and approximately 130 were collected after ART initiation. Repertoires were downsampled to 5000 TRB nucleotide sequences, with summary statistics averaged over 100 downsampling iterations. The analysis kept only TRB sequences whose CDR3 regions were at least seven amino acids long. Two measures captured diversity: a Shannon entropy-derived clonality score and the Gini coefficient. In repertoire networks, the top 5000 CDR3 amino acid sequences were linked whenever an edit distance of one separated two sequences. For TRB CDR3 amino acid sequences, antigen specificity groups and MHC restriction were predicted with GLIPH2. To flag known associations with CMV, EBV, HIV or tissue antigens, CDR3 amino acid sequences were compared against VDJdb and McPAS-TCR. Pre-ART, post-ART and control groups were compared with Wilcoxon signed-rank tests and Holm-Bonferroni correction. This immuneACCESS table, as held by TCRdb, lists in-frame sequences with V and J called but not all clones. Of the missing ones, under half trace to an unresolved V gene in checked studies; the others have no known cause. V and J calls and clone size are copied from that table; D and trimming were computed from the DNA. The sample contains roughly 33,000 clones, more than 60% of them found a single time. Roughly 7.1% of the sample comes from the top ten.

Inclusion was restricted to participants for whom at least one PBMC sample before ART initiation and at least two post-ART samples were available. Treatment was received in the United States of America by all participants with HIV. Before DNA extraction, cryopreserved samples of roughly 0.9-10 million PBMC were thawed and then washed. At the time of the earliest PBMC sample for each participant with HIV, ages ranged from about 20 to 54 years. Each participant contributed PBMC samples from 1-4 timepoints before ART initiation and 2-8 timepoints after ART initiation, with a median of 7 samples. Serial HIV viral load, CD4+ T-cell count, ART history and demographic data were obtained for every participant. Using a Qiagen kit on a QIAcube, genomic DNA was extracted from unsorted PBMC, with samples processed in batches of 12. With respect to this clone: The target of this receptor is not known. Base qualities are missing; no much larger clone stands one base away.

The study at large found these results: Starting ART was linked to a significant rise in TRB diversity, yet even after long-term ART the diversity remained significantly lower than in transplant donor controls. Because pre-ART samples had limited cell numbers, profiling was done on unsorted PBMC rather than on sorted CD4+ and CD8+ T cells. Because PBMC availability was limited, only the TCR beta chain was sequenced, with no alpha chain pairing. Inferences about post-ART repertoire changes are limited because no data were available on ART adherence, viral resistance or therapy changes. At every time point, the repertoire was dominated by expanded TRB clones first identified before ART initiation, although this dominance fluctuated and, in many PLHIV, declined after ART. Samples dated from the mid-2000s to the late 2010s, and the ART regimens used may be less effective than current ones. Narrower CDR3 length ranges were observed in HIV repertoires than in controls, and an antigen-experienced repertoire with only a slight naive shift after ART was suggested by the network structure.

The chain joins TRBV5-1 to TRBJ2-1, with 7 middle bases fitting TRBD2. The sample was unsorted PBMCs, taken 2 years after starting antiretroviral therapy. This clonotype originated in a woman between 45 and 65 years old with HIV. The CDR3 here reads CASSVGGGDEQFF. The DNA reads TGCGCCAGCAGCGTCGGGGGAGGGGACGAGCAGTTCTTC.